One sample yielded the 32 T cell receptor beta chains listed below, sequenced in a study of T cells in Graves' hyperthyroidism and ophthalmopathy. Researchers amplified the TCR beta CDR3 regions from RNA transcripts. Initially, a first-round RT-PCR of the TCR CDR3 employed the HTBI primer set. TCRdb processed the multiplex PCR reads anew with MiXCR; each CDR3 protein has one entry. The data contain 300,000 to 450,000 distinct CDR3 sequences, about 15% of them seen just once; the ten biggest clones take up roughly 21%. The sequencing sample was made of blood. Every receptor here comes from a woman aged 30 to 39 with Graves' ophthalmopathy.

This clonotype was counted between two and nine times. This chain links TRBV5-1 with TRBJ2-1; D possibly corresponds to TRBD1 (6 bases). Between the trimmed V and J ends, which lost 1 base and 10 bases, there was a span of 9 bases. The CDR3 length is 12 residues. Per germline, CDR1 SGHRS and CDR2 YFSETQ. The CDR3 here is CASSLNRVEQFF. In DNA, the CDR3 is TGCGCCAGCAGCTTGAACAGGGTCGAGCAGTTCTTC.

This clonotype has ten or more counts. CDR3 sequence: CASSLGDGYEQYF. In nucleotides, the CDR3 is TGTGCCAGCAGCTTAGGAGACGGCTACGAGCAGTACTTC. The V call is TRBV7-9, the J call TRBJ2-7; D call uncertain. The germline V and J ends were trimmed by 1 base and 3 bases, with 7 bases remaining between them. Germline V CDR1 and CDR2: SEHNR, FQNEAQ (reference sequence). The CDR3 extends over 13 amino acids.

The chain employs TRBV5-5 and TRBJ2-5, with 10 nucleotides matching TRBD2. J gave up 4 bases and V 4 bases, and 4 bases lay outside the gene matches. The CDR3 loop spans 14 amino acids. In germline, CDR1 is SGHKS, CDR2 YYEKEE (reference sequence). CDR3 nucleotides: TGTGCCAGCAGCGGGGGACTAGCGTCAGAGACCCAGTACTTC. As protein: CASSGGLASETQYF.

This clonotype was observed many times. The J gene is TRBJ1-5, the V gene TRBV20-1; D possibly corresponds to TRBD1 (5 bases). In germline, CDR1 is DFQATT, CDR2 SNEGSKA (reference sequence). CDR3 length: 18 residues. V shed 0 bases and J shed 3 bases, with 21 bases lying between them. CDR3 DNA sequence: TGCAGTGCTAGAGAGGCGGGGAAGGGGAAATCGAACAATCAGCCCCAGCATTTT. Protein product: CSAREAGKGKSNNQPQHF.

This clonotype occurred many times. V and J are TRBV7-9 and TRBJ2-5; a weak D match, TRBD2 (5 bases). CDR1 is SEHNR, CDR2 FQNEAQ, per germline (reference sequence). The CDR3 is 14 amino acids. V dropped 4 bases and J dropped 5 bases, with 14 bases sitting between them. The CDR3 DNA sequence: TGTGCCAGCAGCTACCAGGTCGGCGGGGAGACCCAGTACTTC. It codes for CASSYQVGGETQYF.

This clonotype has at least ten counts. CDR3 sequence (DNA): TGTGCCAGCATCCAAAGGGAATCCTACCCGTATGGCTACACCTTC. It codes for CASIQRESYPYGYTF. The rearrangement uses TRBV12-3 or TRBV12-4 and TRBJ1-2; D not resolved. The CDR3 is 15 residues long. The V and J ends lost 7 bases and 5 bases respectively, with 20 bases between them.

This clonotype was counted at least ten times. CDR3: CASSLGGGAHYEQYF. CDR3 DNA sequence: TGTGCCAGCAGCTTAGGAGGAGGGGCTCACTACGAGCAGTACTTC. The J gene is TRBJ2-7, the V gene TRBV11-2; D might be TRBD2 (6 bases). The germline V gene encodes CDR1 SGHAT and CDR2 FQNNGV. The CDR3 length is 15 residues. The V end was cut by 1 base, the J end by 3 bases, with 13 bases between.

This clonotype was detected ten times or more. V and J are TRBV15 and TRBJ2-4; no reliable D call. The ends were cut back, 0 bases at V and 1 base at J, with 16 bases in the middle. Germline V CDR1 and CDR2: LNHNV, YYDKDF (reference sequence). The CDR3 contains 18 residues. CDR3: CATSRDTRGRLAKNIQYF. The CDR3 bases are TGTGCCACCAGCAGAGATACCCGAGGCAGGCTTGCCAAAAACATTCAGTACTTC. Full variable domain (rest looked up from reference TRBV15 and TRBJ2-4): DAMVIQNPRYQVTQFGKPVTLSCSQTLNHNVMYWYQQKSSQAPKLLFHYYDKDFNNEADTPDNFQSRRPNTSFCFLDIRSPGLGDTAMYLCATSRDTRGRLAKNIQYFGAGTRLSVL.

Regarding this clonotype: This may come from a read error, since a much larger clone is one base off. The chain recombines TRBV7-9 with TRBJ2-1; D is uncertain. V lost 1 base and J 10 bases, leaving 14 bases between the germline ends. CDR3 length equals 14 residues. Per germline, CDR1 SEHNR and CDR2 FQNEAQ (reference sequence). Here the CDR3 DNA reads TGTGCCAGCAGCTTAGAGGGTTATCATGTGGAGCAGTTCTTC. Protein sequence: CASSLEGYHVEQFF.

This clonotype has at least ten counts. The chain uses TRBV18 and TRBJ2-7; D ambiguous. CDR1 is KGHSH, CDR2 LQKENI, per germline. Trimming shortened V by 4 bases and J by 5 bases, and 9 bases separated the two germline ends. This CDR3 comprises 12 residues. The CDR3 region has the DNA TGTGCCAGCTCACGTGAATTTGACGAGCAGTACTTC. Its translation: CASSREFDEQYF.

Many counts were recorded for this clonotype. V is TRBV20-1 and J is TRBJ2-1, with 9 bases identical to TRBD2. Germline CDR1 and CDR2: DFQATT and SNEGSKA (reference sequence). Trimming at V came to 0 bases and at J to 4 bases, leaving 10 bases not matched to a gene. CDR3 length equals 17 residues. CDR3 coding DNA: TGCAGTGCTAGAGATGTGGTCCTAGCGGGACTTTACAATGAGCAGTTCTTC. Protein: CSARDVVLAGLYNEQFF.

In its sample, this clonotype was seen many times. J is TRBJ1-1 and V is TRBV5-5; TRBD1 matches 9 bases. The CDR3 runs to 14 residues. Germline V gives CDR1 SGHKS, CDR2 YYEKEE (reference sequence). V dropped 3 bases and J dropped 6; count of bases not matched to a gene: 6. In nucleotides, the CDR3 is TGTGCCAGCAGCTGGGGACAGGGAGGGGCTGAAGCTTTCTTT. The encoded protein is CASSWGQGGAEAFF. Full variable domain (outside the CDR3, taken from reference TRBV5-5 and TRBJ1-1): DAGVTQSPTHLIKTRGQQVTLRCSPISGHKSVSWYQQVLGQGPQFIFQYYEKEERGRGNFPDRFSARQFPNYSSELNVNALLLGDSALYLCASSWGQGGAEAFFGQGTRLTVV.

This clonotype has ten or more counts. The CDR3 DNA is TGTGCCAGCAGCCCAGCGGGGGTTAACCCCTACGAGCAGTACTTC. Encoded protein: CASSPAGVNPYEQYF. The chain uses TRBV5-6 and TRBJ2-7, with TRBD2 identical over 8 bases. Germline loops: CDR1 SGHDT, CDR2 YYEEEE. V dropped 4 bases and J dropped 2; count of bases not matched to a gene: 8. The CDR3 contains 15 residues. Supplemented by reference TRBV5-6 and TRBJ2-7, the full variable domain reads DAGVTQSPTHLIKTRGQQVTLRCSPKSGHDTVSWYQQALGQGPQFIFQYYEEEERQRGNFPDRFSGHQFPNYSSELNVNALLLGDSALYLCASSPAGVNPYEQYFGPGTRLTVT.

V usage is TRBV11-2 and J usage is TRBJ2-5; TRBD2 aligns across 12 bases. Per the germline V gene, CDR1 is SGHAT and CDR2 is FQNNGV. This CDR3 spans 16 amino acids. The trim removed 3 bases at V and 2 bases at J, leaving 4 bases unmatched. CDR3 bases: TGTGCCAGCAGCTTTGTGCTAGCGGGGGGGCAAGAGACCCAGTACTTC. Its translation is CASSFVLAGGQETQYF.

This clonotype was observed many times. V gene TRBV20-1 combines with J gene TRBJ2-1, with D possibly being TRBD1 or TRBD2 (5 bases each). Trimming stripped 1 base from V and 8 bases from J, with 15 bases between. From germline, CDR1 is DFQATT and CDR2 SNEGSKA (reference sequence). This CDR3 is built from 14 residues. As DNA, the CDR3 is TGCAGTGCTAGAGGGGACCGGGGCAGCGATGAGCAGTTCTTC. Protein: CSARGDRGSDEQFF.

This clonotype was counted at least ten times. The DNA for the CDR3 is TGTGCCAGCAGCTTTGGGGGCAGCGGGGAGCTGTTTTTT. Encoded protein: CASSFGGSGELFF. V usage is TRBV11-3 and J usage is TRBJ2-2, with D perhaps TRBD1 (6 bases). V was clipped by 3 bases and J by 7 bases, with 9 bases between them. The CDR3 is made up of 13 amino acids. Germline V gene lookup returns CDR1 SGHNT and CDR2 YENEEA.

The chain employs TRBV20-1 and TRBJ2-7; 15 positions match TRBD2. The CDR3 extends over 21 amino acids. V was pared by 0 bases and J by 0 bases, with 15 bases of the junction left unmatched. CDR1 is DFQATT, CDR2 SNEGSKA, per germline (reference sequence). For the CDR3, the DNA is TGCAGTGCTAGAGATCAGTCTCGTGAGGGACTAGCGGGGGGTGCCTCCTACGAGCAGTACTTC. It codes for CSARDQSREGLAGGASYEQYF.

This clonotype was observed many times. In DNA, the CDR3 is TGTGCCAGCAGTTTAGAGTACCAAGAGACCCAGTACTTC. Translating it yields CASSLEYQETQYF. The rearrangement uses TRBV28 and TRBJ2-5; D unresolved. V shed 2 bases and J shed 0 bases, with 4 bases lying between them. The CDR3 length is 13 residues. Germline CDR1 is MDHEN and CDR2 is SYDVKM.

The chain couples TRBV20-1 to TRBJ2-2; 10 bases line up with TRBD2. The CDR3 is 18 residues long. Looked up from germline, CDR1 is DFQATT and CDR2 is SNEGSKA (reference sequence). Germline trimming cut 3 bases from V and 3 bases from J; bases unmatched to any gene: 13. This chain's CDR3 is CSARVVLAGAGDTGELFF. CDR3 nucleotides: TGCAGTGCTAGGGTCGTCCTAGCGGGGGCCGGGGACACCGGGGAGCTGTTTTTT.

This clonotype showed up just a few times. The chain carries TRBV18 and TRBJ2-7; a possible D gene is TRBD2 (5 bases). This CDR3 is built from 18 residues. Germline V gene sequence: CDR1 KGHSH, CDR2 LQKENI. V lost 2 bases and J lost 6, with 26 bases in between. Here the CDR3 reads CASSPVPRTSPVFSEQYF. The CDR3 nucleotides read TGTGCCAGCTCACCAGTCCCCAGGACTTCGCCAGTATTTTCCGAGCAGTACTTC.

The chain carries TRBV5-6 and TRBJ2-1; unclear D gene. The CDR3 contains 13 residues. Germline CDR1 is SGHDT and CDR2 is YYEEEE. The germline V and J ends were trimmed by 0 bases and 7 bases, with 8 bases remaining between them. This CDR3 is CASSLALFNEQFF. The CDR3 DNA sequence: TGTGCCAGCAGCTTGGCACTCTTTAATGAGCAGTTCTTC.

This clonotype has a count of ten or more. V and J are TRBV2 and TRBJ2-7, with a possible D match to TRBD1 (5 bases). The CDR3 has 17 residues. Germline V gene data show CDR1 as SNHLY and CDR2 as FYNNEI. V was pared by 5 bases and J by 0 bases, with 20 bases between. CDR3 sequence: CASSRQTRGSLSYEQYF. The CDR3 nucleotides read TGTGCCAGCAGTAGACAGACAAGGGGCTCCCTCTCCTACGAGCAGTACTTC.

This clonotype occurred many times. This chain joins TRBV7-9 and TRBJ2-5; no clear D gene. The V and J ends lost 4 bases and 1 base respectively, with 16 bases between them. CDR3 length: 16 residues. Germline V lookup: CDR1 SEHNR, CDR2 FQNEAQ (reference sequence). CDR3 residues: CASSYRLPYPQETQYF. The CDR3 DNA reads TGTGCCAGCAGCTATCGGCTACCCTACCCCCAAGAGACCCAGTACTTC. Looking up the rest from reference TRBV7-9 and TRBJ2-5 gives the full variable domain: DTGVSQNPRHKITKRGQNVTFRCDPISEHNRLYWYRQTLGQGPEFLTYFQNEAQLEKSRLLSDRFSAERPKGSFSTLEIQRTEQGDSAMYLCASSYRLPYPQETQYFGPGTRLLVL.

This clonotype was picked up a small number of times. V usage is TRBV7-8 and J usage is TRBJ1-2, with D perhaps matching TRBD1 (5 bases). CDR3 length equals 16 residues. CDR1 is SGHVS, CDR2 FQNEAQ, per germline. Trimming took 1 base from V and 3 from J, leaving 15 bases between them. CDR3: CASSLEIPGLDYGYTF. For the CDR3, the DNA is TGTGCCAGCAGCTTAGAAATTCCGGGGCTAGACTATGGCTACACCTTC.

This clonotype appeared many times. The chain couples TRBV7-8 to TRBJ2-7, with 8 bases fitting TRBD1. Trimming took 3 bases from V and 6 from J; bases not matched to a gene: 4. The germline V gene encodes CDR1 SGHVS and CDR2 FQNEAQ. The CDR3 length is 13 residues. The CDR3 loop reads CASSFQGQGEQYF. The CDR3 DNA sequence: TGTGCCAGCAGCTTCCAAGGACAGGGCGAGCAGTACTTC.

Many counts were recorded for this clonotype. The V call is TRBV12-3 or TRBV12-4, the J call TRBJ2-7, with 7 bases lining up with TRBD2. This CDR3 is 13 amino acids long. After removal of 6 bases from V and 2 bases from J, the junction contained 4 bases not matched to a gene. CDR3 region: CASSPGTTYEQYF. The DNA of the CDR3 is TGTGCCAGCAGCCCTGGGACTACCTACGAGCAGTACTTC.

The chain combines TRBV24-1 with TRBJ2-3; 11 nucleotides agree with TRBD2. The CDR3 has 16 residues. Germline V gene lookup returns CDR1 KGHDR and CDR2 SFDVKD. Germline trimming cut 3 bases from V and 5 bases from J; bases unmatched to any gene: 6. The CDR3 nucleotides read TGTGCCACCAGTGATGCGCTAGCGGGGGGTGGAGATACGCAGTATTTT. It translates to CATSDALAGGGDTQYF.

This clonotype came up a few times. The chain has TRBV6-1 and TRBJ1-3; D is unclear. Germline assignment: CDR1 MNHNS and CDR2 SASEGT. The CDR3 sequence is 16 residues long. Trimming removed 6 bases from V and 0 bases from J, with 15 bases in between. This CDR3 reads CASSQTGPGSGNTIYF. For the CDR3, the DNA is TGTGCCAGCAGCCAAACCGGCCCAGGCTCTGGAAACACCATATATTTT.

There are many counts of this clonotype. This chain joins TRBV28 and TRBJ1-6, with D perhaps TRBD1 (5 bases). V shed 5 bases and J shed 0 bases, with 14 bases lying between them. This CDR3 has 17 residues. The V gene's germline CDR1 is MDHEN and CDR2 SYDVKM. DNA for the CDR3: TGTGCCAGCAGTCACTACAGGATTTTCTCCTATAATTCACCCCTCCACTTT. It translates to CASSHYRIFSYNSPLHF. The full variable domain, its missing parts supplied by reference TRBV28 and TRBJ1-6, is DVKVTQSSRYLVKRTGEKVFLECVQDMDHENMFWYRQDPGLGLRLIYFSYDVKMKEKGDIPEGYSVSREKKERFSLILESASTNQTSMYLCASSHYRIFSYNSPLHFGNGTRLTVT.

This clonotype was picked up a small number of times. CDR3 region: CASSQEHSGTAGPYEQYF. The CDR3 coding sequence is TGCGCCAGCAGCCAAGAACACTCGGGAACAGCCGGCCCCTACGAGCAGTACTTC. This rearrangement joins TRBV4-1 to TRBJ2-7; a weak D match, TRBD2 (5 bases). V was trimmed by 0 bases and J by 2 bases, leaving 20 bases between them. Germline CDR1 MGHRA, CDR2 YSYEKL. CDR3 size: 18 residues.

At least ten counts were recorded for this clonotype. This chain connects TRBV3-1 to TRBJ1-6; D is unresolved. Germline V CDR1 and CDR2: LGHDT, YNNKEL (reference sequence). CDR3 length: 15 residues. Trimming removed 3 bases from V and 7 bases from J, with 13 bases in between. The CDR3 DNA reads as TGTGCCAGCAGCCAGAGACACATCCAAAATTCACCCCTCCACTTT. It translates to CASSQRHIQNSPLHF.

The chain recombines TRBV11-3 with TRBJ2-5; 9 bases align to TRBD2. Trimming cost V 4 bases and J 5 bases; bases outside gene matches: 8. Germline-derived CDR1 and CDR2 are SGHNT and YENEEA. The CDR3 covers 15 residues. The chain's CDR3 is CASSSRAGGSETQYF. The CDR3 DNA is TGTGCCAGCAGCTCCAGAGCGGGGGGCTCGGAGACCCAGTACTTC.